The clone carrying this T cell receptor beta chain was counted at least ten times. The CDR3 consists of 13 residues. Trimming shortened V by 4 bases and J by 1 base, and 9 bases separated the two germline ends. Germline loops: CDR1 GTSNPN, CDR2 SVGIG (reference sequence). These data are taken from a study of breast tumors, draining lymph nodes, adjacent tissues. TCRdb reprocessed the multiplex PCR reads via MiXCR and lists one record per CDR3 protein. This sample yields approximately 230,000 distinct CDR3 sequences, of which under 35% are seen a single time; about 3.9% belongs to the top ten. Breast cancer patients provided tissue from their axillary draining lymph nodes.

The clonotype originates from a female donor with breast cancer. Some clones in this sample may be carry-over from other donors' samples. The rearrangement links TRBV30 to TRBJ2-3; D perhaps matches TRBD2 (5 bases). Sequenced input: axillary lymph node tissue. The CDR3 here is CAWTGGGTDTQYF. CDR3 DNA sequence: TGTGCCTGGACAGGAGGAGGCACAGATACGCAGTATTTT.